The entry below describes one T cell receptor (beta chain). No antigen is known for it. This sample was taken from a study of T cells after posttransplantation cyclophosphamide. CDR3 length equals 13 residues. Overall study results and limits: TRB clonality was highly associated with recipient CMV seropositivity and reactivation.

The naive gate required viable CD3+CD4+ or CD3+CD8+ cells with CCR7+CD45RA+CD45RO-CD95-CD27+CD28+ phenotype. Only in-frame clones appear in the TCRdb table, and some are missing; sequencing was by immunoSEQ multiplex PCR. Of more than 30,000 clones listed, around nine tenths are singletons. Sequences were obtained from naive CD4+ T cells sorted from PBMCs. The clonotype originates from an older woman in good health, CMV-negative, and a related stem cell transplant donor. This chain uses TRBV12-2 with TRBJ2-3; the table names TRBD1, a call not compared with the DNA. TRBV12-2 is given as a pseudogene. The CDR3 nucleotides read TGTGCAAGTCGCAACAGGGATACAGATACGCAGTATTTT. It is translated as CASRNRDTDTQYF.